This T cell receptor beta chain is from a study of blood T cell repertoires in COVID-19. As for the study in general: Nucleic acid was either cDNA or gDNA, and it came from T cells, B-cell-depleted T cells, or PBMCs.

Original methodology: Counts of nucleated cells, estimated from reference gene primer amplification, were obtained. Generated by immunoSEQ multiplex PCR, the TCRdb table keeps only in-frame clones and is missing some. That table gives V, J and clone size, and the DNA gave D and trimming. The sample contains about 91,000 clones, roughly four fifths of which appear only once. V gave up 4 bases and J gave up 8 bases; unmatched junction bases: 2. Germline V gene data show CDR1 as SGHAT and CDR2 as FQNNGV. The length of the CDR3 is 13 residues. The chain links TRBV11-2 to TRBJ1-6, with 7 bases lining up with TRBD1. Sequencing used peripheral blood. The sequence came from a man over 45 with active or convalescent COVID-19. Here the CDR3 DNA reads TGTGCCAGCAGCTCAACAGGGGATTCACCCCTCCACTTT. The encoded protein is CASSSTGDSPLHF.